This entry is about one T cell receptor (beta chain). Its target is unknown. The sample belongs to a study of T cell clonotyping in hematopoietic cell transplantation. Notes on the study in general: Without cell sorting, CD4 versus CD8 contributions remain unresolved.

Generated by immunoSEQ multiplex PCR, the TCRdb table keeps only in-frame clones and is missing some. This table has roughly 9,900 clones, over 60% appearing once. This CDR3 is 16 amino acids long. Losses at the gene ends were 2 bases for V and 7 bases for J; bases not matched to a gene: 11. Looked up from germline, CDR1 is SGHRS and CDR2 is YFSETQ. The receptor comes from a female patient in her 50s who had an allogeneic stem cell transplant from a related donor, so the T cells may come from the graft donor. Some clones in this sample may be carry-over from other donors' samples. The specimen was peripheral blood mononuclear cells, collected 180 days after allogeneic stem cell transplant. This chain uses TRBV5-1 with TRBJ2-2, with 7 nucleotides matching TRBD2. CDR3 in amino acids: CASSLQREVGYGELFF. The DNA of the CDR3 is TGCGCCAGCAGCTTACAGCGGGAAGTGGGATACGGGGAGCTGTTTTTT. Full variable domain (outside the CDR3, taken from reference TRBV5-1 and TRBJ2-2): KAGVTQTPRYLIKTRGQQVTLSCSPISGHRSVSWYQQTPGQGLQFLFEYFSETQRNKGNFPGRFSGRQFSNSRSEMNVSTLELGDSALYLCASSLQREVGYGELFFGEGSRLTVL.